The 9 T cell receptor beta chains listed next were all sequenced from one sample in a study of prognosis after radiotherapy for stage I lung cancer. CDR3 of TCR beta was amplified from genomic DNA via a two-round multiplex PCR. Amplification in first-round PCR relied on primers specific to each TRBV and TRBJ gene. TCRdb used MiXCR to reprocess the multiplex PCR reads, holding one entry per CDR3 protein. The sample holds some 19,000 distinct CDR3 sequences, approximately 50% seen once. The input for sequencing was PBMCs, taken before or after stereotactic body radiation therapy (not recorded which). Receptors were obtained from a donor aged 50 or older with non-small cell lung cancer.

V usage is TRBV4-3 and J usage is TRBJ1-3; D not certain. Germline values: CDR1 LGHNA, CDR2 YSLEER. Trimming took 0 bases from V and 7 from J, leaving 7 bases between them. The CDR3 loop spans 13 amino acids. The CDR3 reads CASSQELRNTIYF. For the CDR3, the DNA is TGCGCCAGCAGCCAAGAACTTCGGAACACCATATATTTT.

About this clonotype: This sequence is one base from a far larger clone and is likely a read error. The CDR3 protein is CASSYQSGLAGSKTYEQYF. CDR3 DNA sequence: TGTGCCAGCAGTTACCAGTCAGGACTAGCGGGAAGTAAAACCTACGAGCAGTACTTC. This sequence joins TRBV6-1 and TRBJ2-7, with 12 bases that match TRBD2. This CDR3 spans 19 amino acids. CDR1 and CDR2 from the germline V gene are MNHNS and SASEGT. Trimming cost V 5 bases and J 2 bases; bases outside gene matches: 16.

A remark on this clonotype: The conserved final phenylalanine or tryptophan is absent from the CDR3, which likely points to a read error. This chain uses TRBV12-5 with TRBJ2-2; D call uncertain. There are 16 residues in the CDR3. V lost 5 bases to trimming and J lost 4 bases, with 17 bases between them. The germline CDR1 and CDR2 sequences are LGHNT and FRNRAP. CDR3 sequence (DNA): TGTGCTAGTGGTAATCCCGGAGACACACCCACCGGGGAGCTGTTTCTT. Translating gives CASGNPGDTPTGELFL.

The chain joins TRBV2 to TRBJ1-3; D not certain. This CDR3 has 13 amino acids. Per germline, CDR1 SNHLY and CDR2 FYNNEI. The V gene lost 6 bases and the J gene lost 0 bases, with 6 bases spanning the gap. This CDR3 reads CASRENSGNTIYF. The CDR3 DNA reads TGTGCCAGCAGGGAAAACTCTGGAAACACCATATATTTT.

This chain joins TRBV4-1 and TRBJ1-5; D might be TRBD1 (5 bases). V was trimmed by 6 bases and J by 3 bases, leaving 15 bases between them. Germline CDR1 reads MGHRA; CDR2 reads YSYEKL. The CDR3 consists of 15 residues. As DNA, the CDR3 is TGCGCCAGCAGTCTCTCAGGGAGTGACAATCAGCCCCAGCATTTT. This translates into CASSLSGSDNQPQHF.

This clonotype was seen only once. This chain connects TRBV24-1 to TRBJ1-2; D possibly corresponds to TRBD1 (6 bases). The CDR3 extends over 17 amino acids. Germline V gene data show CDR1 as KGHDR and CDR2 as SFDVKD. V lost 4 bases, J lost 6 bases, and 23 bases lay in between. CDR3 in DNA: TGTGCCACCAGTGACTCCGTCGGGGGGCGCCTCCGTGATGGCTACACCTTC. Encoded protein: CATSDSVGGRLRDGYTF.

This clonotype has at least ten counts. At one of its ends the junction is not consistent with the germline gene, which may arise from a read error. This chain uses TRBV12-3 or TRBV12-4 with TRBJ1-4; D might be TRBD1 (5 bases). The CDR3 is 12 residues long. CDR3 in DNA: TGTGCCAGCAGTCCCGCGACAGCGAACCGGGTTTTT. It is translated as CASSPATANRVF.

Many counts were recorded for this clonotype. V and J are TRBV20-1 and TRBJ2-3; D remains unclear. Germline CDR1 and CDR2: DFQATT and SNEGSKA (reference sequence). Between the trimmed V and J ends, which lost 1 base and 1 base, there was a span of 9 bases. There are 14 residues in the CDR3. CDR3 sequence: CSARANDGTDTQYF. CDR3 nucleotides: TGCAGTGCTAGAGCTAACGACGGCACAGATACGCAGTATTTT.

The V gene is TRBV2, the J gene TRBJ2-3; 9 bases match TRBD2. CDR3 size: 14 residues. The V and J ends lost 7 bases and 6 bases, in that order; junction bases with no gene match: 8. Germline values: CDR1 SNHLY, CDR2 FYNNEI. CDR3 in amino acids: CASTTSGLIDTQYF. For the CDR3, the DNA is TGTGCCAGCACGACTAGCGGACTGATTGATACGCAGTATTTT.